The 29 T cell receptor beta chains below all came from one sample that was sequenced in a study of blood T cells in healthy people across ages. Primed by a sample-barcoded 5' primer and a J-beta primer mix, a second PCR proceeded for 7 to 11 cycles. One entry per CDR3 protein, called by TCRdb with MiXCR from the 5' RACE reads. The table records about 280,000 distinct CDR3 sequences, 27% of them present only once. Material for sequencing was blood. The source is a woman in her seventies in good health.

The chain links TRBV20-1 to TRBJ2-6; tentative D call: TRBD1 (6 bases). The CDR3 runs 16 residues. The V gene's germline CDR1 is DFQATT and CDR2 SNEGSKA (reference sequence). V was clipped by 6 bases and J by 0 bases, with 15 bases between them. CDR3 region: CSATGTPSSGANVLTF. As DNA, the CDR3 is TGCAGTGCCACGGGGACACCCAGCTCTGGGGCCAACGTCCTGACTTTC.

This clonotype was picked up a small number of times. The chain employs TRBV20-1 and TRBJ2-4; 15 nucleotides line up with TRBD2. The CDR3 is 15 amino acids. V dropped 3 bases and J dropped 7; count of bases not matched to a gene: 4. Germline V gene lookup returns CDR1 DFQATT and CDR2 SNEGSKA (reference sequence). CDR3 bases: TGCAGTGCTAGCTCAGGACTAGCGGGAGGGAACATTCAGTACTTC. It specifies CSASSGLAGGNIQYF.

This clonotype showed up just a few times. The CDR3 loop reads CSAVSPTSRETQYF. CDR3 nucleotide sequence: TGCAGTGCTGTCTCCCCGACTAGTCGTGAGACCCAGTACTTC. The chain is built from TRBV20-1 and TRBJ2-5, with D possibly matching TRBD2 (6 bases). The CDR3 is 14 residues long. The V and J ends lost 5 bases and 5 bases respectively, with 18 bases between them. CDR1 is DFQATT, CDR2 SNEGSKA, per germline (reference sequence).

This clonotype turned up a few times. The CDR3 DNA reads as TGTGCCATCTCCAGGGACGGCACAGATACGCAGTATTTT. Protein product: CAISRDGTDTQYF. The V gene is TRBV24-1, the J gene TRBJ2-3, with D possibly called TRBD1 or TRBD2 (5 bases each). The CDR3 is made up of 13 amino acids. Germline V gene lookup returns CDR1 KGHDR and CDR2 SFDVKD. V lost 11 bases, J lost 1 base, and 12 bases lay in between.

This chain links TRBV20-1 with TRBJ2-6, with 11 bases lining up with TRBD1. Germline values: CDR1 DFQATT, CDR2 SNEGSKA (reference sequence). The CDR3 length is 17 residues. V dropped 4 bases and J dropped 0; count of bases not matched to a gene: 5. The CDR3 DNA reads as TGCAGTGCTACAACCGGGACAGGGGGCTCTGGGGCCAACGTCCTGACTTTC. It encodes CSATTGTGGSGANVLTF.

J is TRBJ2-1 and V is TRBV5-6; TRBD1 matches at 8 bases. This CDR3 is built from 19 residues. CDR1 and CDR2 from the germline V gene are SGHDT and YYEEEE. With V trimmed by 0 bases and J by 8 bases, 19 bases remained unmatched. The chain's CDR3 is CASSLDNPGQAPRSDEQFF. As DNA, the CDR3 is TGTGCCAGCAGCTTGGATAACCCGGGACAGGCCCCTCGCAGCGATGAGCAGTTCTTC.

This clonotype was seen a few times. A much bigger clone sits one base away, suggesting this may be a read error. The gene calls are TRBV28 and TRBJ2-5; 7 positions match TRBD2. Germline V gene lookup returns CDR1 MDHEN and CDR2 SYDVKM. This CDR3 contains 15 residues. V shed 4 bases, J shed 5 bases, and the junction held 10 bases outside the gene matches. CDR3 in DNA: TGTGCCAGCAGTTCAAGAGGGACTAACGAGGAGACCCAGTACTTC. It is translated as CASSSRGTNEETQYF.

This clonotype was counted a few times. This chain links TRBV20-1 with TRBJ2-5; 12 bases match TRBD2. Matching the DNA end better, TRBJ2-7 makes the J call doubtful. This CDR3 contains 16 residues. CDR1 is DFQATT, CDR2 SNEGSKA, per germline (reference sequence). The CDR3 reads CSASPSGREFSYEQYF. Written as DNA, the CDR3 is TGCAGTGCTAGTCCTAGCGGGAGGGAGTTTTCGTACGAGCAGTACTTC.

This clonotype was counted only a few times. J is TRBJ2-1 and V is TRBV5-1, with 10 bases matching TRBD2. The J segment lost 4 bases and the V segment lost 7 bases, leaving 11 bases of the junction unmatched. Germline CDR1 reads SGHRS; CDR2 reads YFSETQ. The CDR3 covers 16 residues. The CDR3 here is CASGVTGTSVYNEQFF. As DNA, the CDR3 is TGCGCCAGCGGGGTCACCGGGACTAGCGTTTACAATGAGCAGTTCTTC.

This chain connects TRBV5-5 to TRBJ2-1; D unresolved. Trimming removed 3 bases at V and 8 bases at J, with 12 bases between. The length of the CDR3 is 13 residues. Germline assignment: CDR1 SGHKS and CDR2 YYEKEE (reference sequence). DNA for the CDR3: TGTGCCAGCAGCTACCTAAAACGGGATGAGCAGTTCTTC. Amino acid sequence: CASSYLKRDEQFF. The full variable domain, completed using reference TRBV5-5 and TRBJ2-1, is DAGVTQSPTHLIKTRGQQVTLRCSPISGHKSVSWYQQVLGQGPQFIFQYYEKEERGRGNFPDRFSARQFPNYSSELNVNALLLGDSALYLCASSYLKRDEQFFGPGTRLTVL.

J is TRBJ1-6 and V is TRBV6-1; tentative D call: TRBD1 (5 bases). This CDR3 comprises 14 residues. Germline V gene data show CDR1 as MNHNS and CDR2 as SASEGT. V was shortened by 1 base and J by 6 bases, with 7 bases between the two germline ends. CDR3 DNA sequence: TGTGCCAGCAGTGAAGTGGGGGTTAATTCACCCCTCCACTTT. This sequence encodes CASSEVGVNSPLHF.

The chain links TRBV28 to TRBJ1-4, with 11 bases that match TRBD1. This CDR3 contains 15 residues. V shed 3 bases and J 8 bases; nucleotides not matched to a gene: 5. Germline V gene sequence: CDR1 MDHEN, CDR2 SYDVKM. The CDR3 sequence: CASSFPGTGGEKLFF. The CDR3, as DNA: TGTGCCAGCAGTTTCCCCGGGACAGGGGGGGAAAAACTGTTTTTT.

The chain couples TRBV7-2 to TRBJ2-7; D is possibly TRBD1 (6 bases). Germline V gene sequence: CDR1 SGHTA, CDR2 FQGNSA. Trimming removed 3 bases from V and 6 bases from J, with 9 bases in between. There are 12 residues in the CDR3. This CDR3 reads CASSFAGAEQYF. The CDR3 nucleotides read TGTGCCAGCAGCTTCGCAGGGGCCGAGCAGTACTTC.

The rearrangement uses TRBV5-1 and TRBJ1-2; D possibly corresponds to TRBD1 (5 bases). Germline V CDR1 and CDR2: SGHRS, YFSETQ. The CDR3 has 12 residues. Trimming stripped 5 bases from V and 5 bases from J, with 10 bases between. The CDR3 sequence is CASRQGEYGYTF. CDR3 sequence (DNA): TGCGCCAGCAGGCAGGGAGAATATGGCTACACCTTC.

J is TRBJ2-1 and V is TRBV6-6; 8 bases match TRBD1. The germline gives CDR1 MNHNY, CDR2 SVGAGI (reference sequence). V lost 6 bases, J lost 5 bases, and 6 bases stayed unmatched. This CDR3 contains 14 residues. CDR3 nucleotides: TGTGCCAGCAGCCAGGGACAGGTCGACAATGAGCAGTTCTTC. Protein: CASSQGQVDNEQFF.

This clonotype was seen a few times. The rearrangement uses TRBV5-1 and TRBJ2-1; the D gene is possibly TRBD1 (6 bases). Trimming shortened V by 4 bases and J by 9 bases, and 11 bases separated the two germline ends. The CDR3 sequence is 12 residues long. Germline V lookup: CDR1 SGHRS, CDR2 YFSETQ. CDR3: CASSPGVTEQFF. Here the CDR3 DNA reads TGCGCCAGCAGCCCAGGGGTTACTGAGCAGTTCTTC. Variable domain in full (rest from reference TRBV5-1 and TRBJ2-1): KAGVTQTPRYLIKTRGQQVTLSCSPISGHRSVSWYQQTPGQGLQFLFEYFSETQRNKGNFPGRFSGRQFSNSRSEMNVSTLELGDSALYLCASSPGVTEQFFGPGTRLTVL.

This clonotype has only a few counts. The DNA of the CDR3 is TGTGCCAGTAGTATCTCACTCAGGGGATTTAATGAAAAACTGTTTTTT. It specifies CASSISLRGFNEKLFF. The gene calls are TRBV19 and TRBJ1-4, with a tentative D call TRBD1 (6 bases). Trimming left V 3 bases short and J 4 bases short, with 15 bases between. Germline V gene data show CDR1 as LNHDA and CDR2 as SQIVND (reference sequence). CDR3 length: 16 residues.

About this clonotype itself: A much bigger clone sits one base away, suggesting this may be a read error. The chain combines TRBV7-9 with TRBJ2-3, with a weak D call TRBD1 (5 bases). The CDR3 has 17 residues. Germline V gene lookup returns CDR1 SEHNR and CDR2 FQNEAQ (reference sequence). CDR3 DNA sequence: TGTGCCAGCAGCTTATCTATGGGGCCAGAGTACACAGATACGCGGTATTTT. Translation gives CASSLSMGPEYTDTRYF.

The chain uses TRBV7-3 and TRBJ2-1; the D is unclear. In germline, CDR1 is SGHTA, CDR2 FQGTGA. The CDR3 length is 13 residues. Deletions cut 6 bases from V and 10 bases from J, with 16 bases between. CDR3 sequence: CASRPIHDGEQFF. The CDR3, as DNA: TGTGCCAGCAGACCGATACATGACGGCGAGCAGTTCTTC.

This clonotype was counted a few times. This chain uses TRBV7-2 with TRBJ1-2, with 8 bases matching TRBD1. From germline, CDR1 is SGHTA and CDR2 FQGNSA. Trimming at V came to 8 bases and at J to 2 bases, leaving 10 bases not matched to a gene. The CDR3 extends over 15 amino acids. DNA of the CDR3: TGTGCCAGCGGGACGAGACAGGGGCGAAACTATGGCTACACCTTC. This sequence encodes CASGTRQGRNYGYTF.

This clonotype was seen a single time. The CDR3 DNA sequence: TGTGCCAGCAGTGGGGGGAACAGATGGAATTCACCCCTCCACTTT. Protein: CASSGGNRWNSPLHF. The V and J genes are TRBV28 and TRBJ1-6; weak D call: TRBD1 (5 bases). Germline V lookup: CDR1 MDHEN, CDR2 SYDVKM. The V end lost 5 bases, the J end lost 7 bases, and 15 bases lay between the germline ends. The length of the CDR3 is 15 residues.

This clonotype appeared a few times. The chain joins TRBV5-1 to TRBJ2-5; D is uncertain. Germline loops: CDR1 SGHRS, CDR2 YFSETQ. The CDR3 totals 12 residues. V gave up 1 base and J gave up 7 bases, with 8 bases separating them. This CDR3 is CASSLRSGTQYF. CDR3 DNA sequence: TGCGCCAGCAGCTTGCGTTCCGGGACCCAGTACTTC.

This clonotype was seen more than once but under ten times. V gene TRBV28 combines with J gene TRBJ2-2; TRBD2 matches at 9 bases. Germline-derived CDR1 and CDR2 are MDHEN and SYDVKM. The CDR3 is 16 amino acids. After removal of 6 bases from V and 7 bases from J, the junction contained 12 bases not matched to a gene. CDR3 loop: CASSTSGTSKVGELFF. CDR3 in DNA: TGTGCCAGCAGCACGAGTGGGACTAGCAAGGTCGGGGAGCTGTTTTTT.

The rearrangement joins TRBV7-9 to TRBJ2-7, with TRBD2 matching over 7 bases. CDR1 is SEHNR and CDR2 is FQNEAQ in the germline V gene (reference sequence). The CDR3 contains 14 residues. With 8 bases clipped from V and 6 bases from J, the junction kept 13 bases outside the gene matches. CDR3 coding DNA: TGTGCCAGCGTTGGGGGGGTCGGGTCGGGCGAGCAGTACTTC. This encodes CASVGGVGSGEQYF.

CDR3: CASSGDSLGTEAFF. CDR3 DNA: TGTGCCAGCAGTGGAGACTCCCTGGGGACTGAAGCTTTCTTT. The chain has TRBV25-1 and TRBJ1-1; D is unresolved. The CDR3 contains 14 residues. The germline V gene encodes CDR1 MGHDK and CDR2 SYGVNS. With 4 bases removed from V and 5 bases from J, the gap between germline ends came to 14 bases.

A remark on this clonotype: The germline gene is not matched at one end of the junction; a read error may be the cause. J is TRBJ1-1 and V is TRBV12-3 or TRBV12-4; TRBD1 might be the D (5 bases). There are 13 residues in the CDR3. The CDR3 region is CVSSFGGNTEAFF. The CDR3 DNA follows: TGTGTCAGCAGTTTCGGGGGGAACACTGAAGCTTTCTTT.

The chain employs TRBV7-3 and TRBJ2-1; D is possibly TRBD1 (6 bases). This CDR3 has 16 amino acids. Germline V CDR1 and CDR2: SGHTA, FQGTGA. V shed 5 bases and J shed 3 bases, with 17 bases lying between them. This CDR3 reads CASSPTGQGGYNEQFF. The CDR3 DNA follows: TGTGCCAGCAGCCCCACCGGCCAAGGGGGCTACAATGAGCAGTTCTTC. Complete variable domain (other parts from reference TRBV7-3 and TRBJ2-1): GAGVSQTPSNKVTEKGKYVELRCDPISGHTALYWYRQSLGQGPEFLIYFQGTGAADDSGLPNDRFFAVRPEGSVSTLKIQRTERGDSAVYLCASSPTGQGGYNEQFFGPGTRLTVL.

Of note for this clonotype: The CDR3 end shows no conserved phenylalanine or tryptophan, and so a read error is likely. The V gene is TRBV28, the J gene TRBJ2-5, with 8 bases lining up with TRBD1. CDR1 is MDHEN and CDR2 is SYDVKM in the germline V gene. Trimming took 2 bases from V and 5 from J; bases not matched to a gene: 4. The CDR3 sequence is 14 residues long. The CDR3 coding sequence is TGTGCCAGCAGTTTAAGGCAGGGGGCCGAGACCCAGTACCTC. This translates into CASSLRQGAETQYL.

This chain joins TRBV29-1 and TRBJ2-3; D is ambiguous. The CDR3 spans 12 residues. Germline-derived CDR1 and CDR2 are SQVTM and ANQGSEA. V lost 7 bases and J 1 base, leaving 9 bases between the germline ends. CDR3 sequence reads: CSGLVRTDTQYF. CDR3 DNA sequence: TGCAGCGGACTGGTGCGCACAGATACGCAGTATTTT.